One and the same sample provided the 6 T cell receptor beta chains below, sequenced in a study of blood T cell repertoires in COVID-19. Clones were read by immunoSEQ multiplex PCR, and TCRdb kept only the in-frame ones, dropping some. The data hold a few hundred thousand clones, with approximately 90% observed a single time. Sequencing input: PBMCs or T cells enriched from blood (not recorded which). The receptor source for this set is a woman between 55 and 75 years old who had recovered from COVID-19.

V is TRBV5-5 and J is TRBJ1-5; 9 nucleotides match TRBD1. Germline trimming cut 2 bases from V and 7 bases from J; bases unmatched to any gene: 7. Germline CDR1 is SGHKS and CDR2 is YYEKEE (reference sequence). CDR3 length: 15 amino acids. The CDR3 nucleotides are TGTGCCAGCAGCTTCCGGGACAGGGCAGAGCAGCCCCAGCATTTT. Protein: CASSFRDRAEQPQHF.

This chain connects TRBV2 to TRBJ1-5; tentatively, D is TRBD1 (5 bases). This CDR3 has 15 amino acids. V gave up 5 bases and J gave up 4 bases, with 15 bases separating them. Germline CDR1 is SNHLY and CDR2 is FYNNEI. The CDR3 protein is CASSKQDLGNQPQHF. The CDR3 DNA follows: TGTGCCAGCAGTAAACAGGATCTGGGGAATCAGCCCCAGCATTTT.

The chain is built from TRBV3-1 (or the pseudogene TRBV3-2) and TRBJ1-1; D is possibly TRBD1 (5 bases). Germline V gives CDR1 LGHDT, CDR2 YNNKEL (reference sequence). The CDR3 runs to 15 residues. With 1 base removed from V and 3 bases from J, the gap between germline ends came to 12 bases. The CDR3 bases are TGTGCCAGCAGCCAAGTCCACACAGGTCACACTGAAGCTTTCTTT. Its protein product is CASSQVHTGHTEAFF.

The rearrangement joins TRBV5-4 to TRBJ2-1, with 7 bases matching TRBD1. The CDR3 loop spans 13 amino acids. From germline, CDR1 is SGHNT and CDR2 YYREEE (reference sequence). J lost 6 bases, V lost 5 bases, and 5 bases had no gene match. The CDR3 region has the DNA TGTGCCAGCAGGACGGGACAGTCCAATGAGCAGTTCTTC. Amino acids: CASRTGQSNEQFF.

V gene TRBV19 combines with J gene TRBJ1-5, with TRBD1 matching 7 bases. The CDR3 loop spans 15 amino acids. The V gene end was trimmed by 8 bases and the J gene end by 3 bases; junction bases not matched to a gene: 10. Germline lookup yields CDR1 LNHDA and CDR2 SQIVND (reference sequence). For the CDR3, the DNA is TGTGCCAGTGGACGACAGGGAGGTCACAATCAGCCCCAGCATTTT. Amino acid sequence: CASGRQGGHNQPQHF. The full variable domain, its missing parts supplied by reference TRBV19 and TRBJ1-5, is DGGITQSPKYLFRKEGQNVTLSCEQNLNHDAMYWYRQDPGQGLRLIYYSQIVNDFQKGDIAEGYSVSREKKESFPLTVTSAQKNPTAFYLCASGRQGGHNQPQHFGDGTRLSIL.

V gene TRBV27 combines with J gene TRBJ1-4; 8 positions agree with TRBD1. CDR1 is MNHEY, CDR2 SMNVEV, per germline (reference sequence). This CDR3 has 16 residues. The V segment lost 3 bases and the J segment 6 bases; nucleotides outside the gene matches: 9. The DNA for the CDR3 is TGTGCCAGCAGTTTCAGGGGGCTGTCGAGTTATGAAAAACTGTTTTTT. It specifies CASSFRGLSSYEKLFF.